This T cell receptor beta chain was documented in a study of beta chain features in type 1 diabetes. Expressed TCRB transcripts were sequenced after all isolated RNA was converted to cDNA. The data were produced by immunoSEQ multiplex PCR, yet TCRdb's version contains in-frame clones alone and is incomplete. The sample consists of fewer than 250,000 clones, roughly 14% of them appearing once. Germline V CDR1 and CDR2: LNHNV, YYDKDF (reference sequence). CDR3 size: 14 residues. Losses at the gene ends were 5 bases for V and 4 bases for J; bases not matched to a gene: 7. This clone was picked up a small number of times.

The sequencing input was naive CD4+ T cells from blood. This chain joins TRBV15 and TRBJ1-2; 7 bases fit TRBD1. This sequence originates from a middle-aged woman in good health. CDR3 DNA: TGTGCCACCAGCGTCGACAGGGCGGCCTATGGCTACACCTTC. It is translated as CATSVDRAAYGYTF. The full variable domain, completed using reference TRBV15 and TRBJ1-2, is DAMVIQNPRYQVTQFGKPVTLSCSQTLNHNVMYWYQQKSSQAPKLLFHYYDKDFNNEADTPDNFQSRRPNTSFCFLDIRSPGLGDTAMYLCATSVDRAAYGYTFGSGTRLTVV.